The clone carrying this TCR beta chain was detected ten times or more. The antigen remains undetermined. V was cut by 4 bases and J by 6 bases, with 9 bases left in between. CDR1 and CDR2 (germline): MNHEY, SMNVEV (reference sequence). This CDR3 spans 12 amino acids. Separate cDNA molecules each had unique molecular identifiers attached to them. TCRdb passed the 5' RACE reads through MiXCR, listing each CDR3 protein once. The data hold about 30,000 distinct CDR3 sequences, with roughly 6.1% observed a single time. This entry is derived from a study of early T cells in non-severe SARS-CoV-2 infection. Study-wide context: Bulk RNA taken from unsorted whole blood was sequenced, leaving chains unpaired. Study findings and constraints: Sequences matched to VDJdb favored anti-spike CD8 responses, while private and CD4 specificities were missed.

The chain couples TRBV27 to TRBJ1-1; tentatively, D is TRBD1 (5 bases). The sample was whole blood. This clonotype originated in an adult who was a healthcare worker with PCR-confirmed SARS-CoV-2 infection or an uninfected control (not recorded which). DNA for the CDR3: TGTGCCAGCAGTTATGGGGGGGCTGAAGCTTTCTTT. Translated, it gives CASSYGGAEAFF.